This T cell receptor beta chain stems from a study of T-cell memory formation after mild COVID-19. This CDR3 has 16 residues. Unmatched junction bases numbered 4, after V lost 0 bases and J lost 3 bases. Per the germline V gene, CDR1 is SGHRS and CDR2 is YFSETQ. Study-wide results and caveats: Clones shrinking from day 15 to 85 showed even CD4/CD8 mixes; later expanders tilted CD4+. Among CD4+ contracting clones, most were CM and EM, and CD8+ ones EMRA. SARS-CoV-2 specificity was not confirmed for second-wave clones peaking on day 37.

A word on this clonotype: Its specificity is not known.

TCRalpha and TCRbeta libraries used 5'RACE with constant-segment primers and UMIs. TCRdb itself ran the 5' RACE reads through MiXCR, one entry per CDR3 protein. The table includes 390,000 or so distinct CDR3 sequences, about a sixth detected once. This sequence originates from a man younger than 35 who had mild COVID-19 (a few samples of this study predate the infection). Cell type and time point are not known. The rearrangement joins TRBV5-1 to TRBJ2-3; 10 bases agree with TRBD2. Sequenced material: PBMCs or a T cell subset sorted from them (not recorded which). The CDR3 reads CASSLVRAGGTDTQYF. The CDR3 DNA follows: TGCGCCAGCAGCTTGGTTCGAGCGGGGGGGACAGATACGCAGTATTTT. The full variable domain, rest sourced from reference TRBV5-1 and TRBJ2-3, is KAGVTQTPRYLIKTRGQQVTLSCSPISGHRSVSWYQQTPGQGLQFLFEYFSETQRNKGNFPGRFSGRQFSNSRSEMNVSTLELGDSALYLCASSLVRAGGTDTQYFGPGTRLTVL.